This T cell receptor beta chain emerged from a study of technical replicates of blood from a handful of donors. Profiling relied on immunoSEQ multiplex PCR, and the TCRdb table lists in-frame clones only, not all of them. The sample consists of 83,000 or so clones, just over 90% of them appearing once. Sequenced material: T cells isolated from PBMCs. This sequence was found in a human donor in good health.

In nucleotides, the CDR3 is TGTGCCACCAGCAGCATCCGCACCCGGGACGGACTATTGAACACTGAAGCTTTCTTT. This codes for CATSSIRTRDGLLNTEAFF. V gene TRBV15 combines with J gene TRBJ1-1; a possible D gene is TRBD1 (5 bases). V was clipped by 3 bases and J by 0 bases, with 23 bases between them. CDR1 and CDR2 (germline): LNHNV, YYDKDF (reference sequence). The CDR3 contains 19 residues. The whole variable domain, filled in from reference TRBV15 and TRBJ1-1, reads DAMVIQNPRYQVTQFGKPVTLSCSQTLNHNVMYWYQQKSSQAPKLLFHYYDKDFNNEADTPDNFQSRRPNTSFCFLDIRSPGLGDTAMYLCATSSIRTRDGLLNTEAFFGQGTRLTVV.